The entry below describes one T cell receptor beta chain. Its antigen is unknown. This sample was taken from a study of cytomegalovirus exposure and HLA in healthy donors. Study-level findings and limits: Confirmation was obtained in vitro that a few CMV-associated chains are specific for CMV antigens. Associated with cytomegalovirus, according to the listing, were about 160 TCR beta chains. Reported performance of the classifier showed diagnosis of cytomegalovirus status with high specificity and sensitivity.

Trimming left V 7 bases short and J 11 bases short, with 23 bases between. Germline loops: CDR1 SQVTM, CDR2 ANQGSEA. The CDR3 has 13 residues. TCRdb's table, derived via immunoSEQ multiplex PCR, lists solely in-frame clones and lacks some. The table shows fewer than 140,000 clones, with 88% occurring only once. From the 120-subject validation cohort, which was separate from the approximately 720-subject first cohort, the donors were drawn. Material for sequencing was PBMCs. The rearrangement links TRBV29-1 to TRBJ1-2; tentative D call: TRBD1 (5 bases). The TCR originated in a woman younger than 30 in good health and CMV-seropositive. The CDR3 DNA reads as TGCAGCGACATGACAGTCCCGCAGGTTGAGTACACCTTC. It specifies CSDMTVPQVEYTF.